What follows are 24 T cell receptor beta chains derived from one specimen sequenced in a study of shared clonotypes between healthy human individuals. Sequencing was performed with immunoSEQ multiplex PCR; in TCRdb, only in-frame clones are kept and a portion is missing. The data hold 2 million to 2.5 million clones, with 95% observed a single time. Sample: naive CD4+ T cells sorted from blood. Noted subset: CD45RA+ positively selected. These receptors originate from a man between 18 and 29 years old in good health.

V is TRBV4-3 and J is TRBJ2-3; perhaps D is TRBD1 or TRBD2 (5 bases each). Germline CDR1 and CDR2: LGHNA and YSLEER. V lost 0 bases and J lost 5, with 15 bases in between. This CDR3 is 16 amino acids long. CDR3 sequence: CASSQDQGIREDTQYF. In DNA, the CDR3 is TGCGCCAGCAGCCAAGATCAGGGAATCCGGGAAGATACGCAGTATTTT.

On this clone: The sample holds other DNA sequences that translate to the same CDR3. The V and J genes are TRBV5-1 and TRBJ2-1; perhaps TRBD2 as D (5 bases). The germline V gene encodes CDR1 SGHRS and CDR2 YFSETQ. The ends were cut back, 4 bases at V and 1 base at J, with 9 bases in the middle. CDR3 length: 14 amino acids. The CDR3 nucleotides read TGCGCCAGCAGCCTAGCTGTTTCCTACAATGAGCAGTTCTTC. Its protein product is CASSLAVSYNEQFF.

The CDR3 region has the DNA TGTGCCAGCTCACCACCGGGGTGGGCCGGGGAGCTGTTTTTT. Protein product: CASSPPGWAGELFF. The V and J genes are TRBV18 and TRBJ2-2; D ambiguous. The CDR3 contains 14 residues. The V end lost 0 bases, the J end lost 6 bases, and 8 bases lay between the germline ends. Looked up from germline, CDR1 is KGHSH and CDR2 is LQKENI.

Of note for this clone: Other DNA sequences in this sample translate to the same CDR3. This rearrangement joins TRBV7-9 to TRBJ1-4, with 7 positions matching TRBD1. This CDR3 is 15 amino acids long. The germline V gene has CDR1 SEHNR and CDR2 FQNEAQ (reference sequence). The trim removed 5 bases at V and 3 bases at J, leaving 6 bases unmatched. Here the CDR3 reads CASSLGTASNEKLFF. CDR3 coding DNA: TGTGCCAGCAGCCTAGGGACAGCCTCTAATGAAAAACTGTTTTTT.

J is TRBJ2-2 and V is TRBV2, with 11 bases identical to TRBD2. Looked up from germline, CDR1 is SNHLY and CDR2 is FYNNEI. The CDR3 covers 17 residues. V was pared by 6 bases and J by 4 bases, with 10 bases of the junction left unmatched. The CDR3 sequence: CASRGAGLAVTTGELFF. The CDR3, as DNA: TGTGCCAGCAGGGGCGCGGGACTAGCGGTAACCACCGGGGAGCTGTTTTTT.

This chain joins TRBV4-2 and TRBJ2-5; TRBD2 aligns across 10 bases. The V gene's germline CDR1 is LGHNA and CDR2 YNFKEQ. The CDR3 has 17 amino acids. The V and J ends lost 0 bases and 5 bases, in that order; junction bases with no gene match: 9. The CDR3 sequence: CASSQDLLAGRVETQYF. The CDR3 DNA follows: TGTGCCAGCAGCCAAGATTTACTAGCGGGAAGAGTGGAGACCCAGTACTTC.

The gene calls are TRBV7-9 and TRBJ2-3; D not resolved. CDR1 is SEHNR, CDR2 FQNEAQ, per germline (reference sequence). V gave up 5 bases and J gave up 8 bases, with 8 bases separating them. This CDR3 region has 11 residues. As DNA, the CDR3 is TGTGCCAGCAGCCCTTCTGGTACGCAGTATTTT. Protein product: CASSPSGTQYF.

This sequence joins TRBV9 and TRBJ1-6; the D gene is possibly TRBD1 (5 bases). The CDR3 length is 12 residues. The V gene's germline CDR1 is SGDLS and CDR2 YYNGEE. The V gene lost 2 bases and the J gene lost 15 bases, with 12 bases spanning the gap. The CDR3 nucleotides are TGTGCCAGCAGCGTGAATTCTGACAGCCTCCACTTT. Encoded protein: CASSVNSDSLHF.

This chain uses TRBV7-8 with TRBJ1-3, with 7 bases that match TRBD1. The length of the CDR3 is 14 residues. The germline V gene encodes CDR1 SGHVS and CDR2 FQNEAQ. J was trimmed by 1 base and V by 4 bases; bases with no gene match: 1. The CDR3 DNA sequence: TGTGCCAGCAGCTCGACAGGGTCTGGAAACACCATATATTTT. Translation gives CASSSTGSGNTIYF.

In the case of this clone: The sample carries other DNA sequences with the same CDR3. The chain recombines TRBV10-3 with TRBJ1-1; possibly TRBD1 for D (5 bases). Trimming cost V 3 bases and J 2 bases, with 10 bases left between them. The CDR3 runs 14 residues. The germline V gene has CDR1 ENHRY and CDR2 SYGVKD. DNA for the CDR3: TGTGCCATCAGTGATGGGGGAGGCAACACTGAAGCTTTCTTT. Protein: CAISDGGGNTEAFF.

This sequence joins TRBV2 and TRBJ1-2; D gene ambiguous. This CDR3 has 15 amino acids. Germline assignment: CDR1 SNHLY and CDR2 FYNNEI. Trimming removed 2 bases at V and 0 bases at J, with 10 bases between. The CDR3: CASSEQVLANYGYTF. DNA of the CDR3: TGTGCCAGCAGTGAACAGGTGTTAGCTAACTATGGCTACACCTTC.

The rearrangement uses TRBV7-2 and TRBJ2-1; TRBD1 matches at 8 bases. Germline-derived CDR1 and CDR2 are SGHTA and FQGNSA. J lost 6 bases, V lost 3 bases, and 4 bases had no gene match. This CDR3 comprises 14 residues. The DNA for the CDR3 is TGTGCCAGCAGCTTTCCAGGGGGCATCAATGAGCAGTTCTTC. It encodes CASSFPGGINEQFF.

The table lists this clone with a count of one. The chain joins TRBV7-2 to TRBJ2-7, with 8 bases fitting TRBD1. The CDR3 sequence is 15 residues long. The V segment lost 1 base and the J segment 6 bases; nucleotides outside the gene matches: 8. CDR1 and CDR2 from the germline V gene are SGHTA and FQGNSA. CDR3 region: CASSLVGRGLIEQYF. CDR3 DNA sequence: TGTGCCAGCAGCTTAGTTGGCAGGGGGCTTATCGAGCAGTACTTC.

Concerning this clone itself: Other nucleotide sequences from this sample produce the same CDR3. V gene TRBV6-5 combines with J gene TRBJ2-7; 7 positions match TRBD1. This CDR3 has 14 amino acids. The ends lost 6 bases at V and 2 bases at J; junction bases unmatched: 7. Germline loops: CDR1 MNHEY, CDR2 SVGAGI. The CDR3: CASSTRQGAYEQYF. The CDR3 nucleotides are TGTGCCAGCAGCACCCGACAGGGCGCCTACGAGCAGTACTTC.

The rearrangement links TRBV4-1 to TRBJ1-6; a possible D gene is TRBD1 (6 bases). The germline gives CDR1 MGHRA, CDR2 YSYEKL. This CDR3 spans 16 amino acids. The V and J ends lost 1 base and 3 bases respectively, with 10 bases between them. The CDR3 loop is CASSQGTGIYNSPLHF. For the CDR3, the DNA is TGCGCCAGCAGCCAAGGAACAGGGATCTATAATTCACCCCTCCACTTT.

The chain couples TRBV5-1 to TRBJ1-1, with D unclear. Germline V gene lookup returns CDR1 SGHRS and CDR2 YFSETQ. Trimming removed 3 bases at V and 0 bases at J, with 12 bases between. The CDR3 extends over 15 amino acids. CDR3 in amino acids: CASSSLDVLNTEAFF. In DNA form, the CDR3 reads TGCGCCAGCAGCTCTCTAGATGTCCTGAACACTGAAGCTTTCTTT. Together with reference TRBV5-1 and TRBJ1-1, the CDR3 gives the full variable domain: KAGVTQTPRYLIKTRGQQVTLSCSPISGHRSVSWYQQTPGQGLQFLFEYFSETQRNKGNFPGRFSGRQFSNSRSEMNVSTLELGDSALYLCASSSLDVLNTEAFFGQGTRLTVV.

V usage is TRBV5-8 and J usage is TRBJ2-1; maybe TRBD2 (5 bases). The CDR3 is made up of 15 amino acids. Germline V lookup: CDR1 SGHTS, CDR2 YDEGEE. V was pared by 4 bases and J by 3 bases, with 14 bases between. DNA for the CDR3: TGTGCCAGCAGCCTCGGGAACAGCCTCTACAATGAGCAGTTCTTC. This codes for CASSLGNSLYNEQFF.

The chain combines TRBV10-3 with TRBJ1-5, with D possibly matching TRBD1 (5 bases). With 0 bases removed from V and 5 bases from J, the gap between germline ends came to 8 bases. The CDR3 runs to 14 residues. CDR1 and CDR2 from the germline V gene are ENHRY and SYGVKD. The CDR3 sequence: CAISESGTDQPQHF. CDR3 bases: TGTGCCATCAGTGAGTCGGGGACGGATCAGCCCCAGCATTTT.

CDR3 DNA: TGTGCCAGCAGCGAGGGACAGGGGGCGCCCGAGACCCAGTACTTC. As protein: CASSEGQGAPETQYF. This chain connects TRBV7-9 to TRBJ2-5, with 12 bases matching TRBD1. The germline V gene encodes CDR1 SEHNR and CDR2 FQNEAQ (reference sequence). The CDR3 has 15 amino acids. J lost 5 bases, V lost 5 bases, and 6 bases had no gene match.

V is TRBV30 and J is TRBJ1-2, with D unresolved. Trimming removed 4 bases at V and 1 base at J, with 13 bases between. Germline V lookup: CDR1 GTSNPN, CDR2 SVGIG (reference sequence). The CDR3 runs 14 residues. The CDR3 here is CAWTSQLINYGYTF. The DNA for the CDR3 is TGTGCCTGGACCTCCCAACTGATTAACTATGGCTACACCTTC.

The chain employs TRBV6-6 and TRBJ2-5, with 11 nucleotides matching TRBD1. The germline V gene encodes CDR1 MNHNY and CDR2 SVGAGI (reference sequence). V lost 4 bases to trimming and J lost 4 bases; unmatched junction nucleotides: 8. The CDR3 is 16 residues long. CDR3 sequence reads: CASSSYLGTGGETQYF. Written as DNA, the CDR3 is TGTGCCAGCAGTTCCTACCTAGGGACAGGGGGAGAGACCCAGTACTTC.

The chain employs TRBV25-1 and TRBJ2-1; D is perhaps TRBD1 (5 bases). There are 13 residues in the CDR3. The germline gives CDR1 MGHDK, CDR2 SYGVNS. Trimming shortened V by 2 bases and J by 8 bases, and 10 bases separated the two germline ends. The CDR3 loop reads CASSEQGLDEQFF. The DNA for the CDR3 is TGTGCCAGCAGTGAACAGGGTTTAGATGAGCAGTTCTTC.

The rearrangement uses TRBV25-1 and TRBJ2-3, with D perhaps TRBD1 (6 bases). The germline gives CDR1 MGHDK, CDR2 SYGVNS. This CDR3 has 14 amino acids. V dropped 5 bases and J dropped 0 bases, with 9 bases sitting between them. The CDR3: CASSPDSSTDTQYF. The CDR3 DNA sequence: TGTGCCAGCAGTCCGGACAGTAGCACAGATACGCAGTATTTT.

Here the CDR3 DNA reads TGTGCCAGCAGTCCTACAGGGTCCAATGGCTACACCTTC. This gives the protein CASSPTGSNGYTF. This sequence joins TRBV6-1 and TRBJ1-2; a weak D match, TRBD1 (6 bases). The CDR3 runs to 13 residues. Per germline, CDR1 MNHNS and CDR2 SASEGT. Trimming took off 5 bases at V and 6 bases at J, with 13 bases between the two ends.